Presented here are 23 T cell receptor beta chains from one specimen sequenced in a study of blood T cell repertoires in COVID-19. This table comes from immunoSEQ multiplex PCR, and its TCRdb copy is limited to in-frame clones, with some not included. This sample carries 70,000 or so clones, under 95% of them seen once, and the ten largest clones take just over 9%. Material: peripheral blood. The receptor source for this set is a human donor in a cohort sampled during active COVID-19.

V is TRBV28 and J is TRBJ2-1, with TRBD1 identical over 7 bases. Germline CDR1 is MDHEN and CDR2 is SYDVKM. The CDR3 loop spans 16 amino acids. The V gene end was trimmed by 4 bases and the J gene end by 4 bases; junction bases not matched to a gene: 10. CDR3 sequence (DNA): TGTGCCAGCAGTTGGGCCCGGGACAGCGTTTACAATGAGCAGTTCTTC. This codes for CASSWARDSVYNEQFF.

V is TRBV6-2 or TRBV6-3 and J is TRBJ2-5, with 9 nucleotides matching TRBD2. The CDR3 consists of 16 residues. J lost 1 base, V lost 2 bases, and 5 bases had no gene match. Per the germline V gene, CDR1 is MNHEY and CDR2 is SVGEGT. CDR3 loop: CASSYVQREAQETQYF. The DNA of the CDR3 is TGTGCCAGCAGTTACGTCCAGCGGGAGGCCCAAGAGACCCAGTACTTC.

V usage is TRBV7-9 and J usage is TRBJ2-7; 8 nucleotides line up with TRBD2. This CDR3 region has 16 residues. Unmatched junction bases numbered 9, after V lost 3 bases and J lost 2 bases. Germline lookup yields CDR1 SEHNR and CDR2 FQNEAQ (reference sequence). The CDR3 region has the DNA TGTGCCAGCAGCTTCCATAGCGGGATAGGGCCCTACGAGCAGTACTTC. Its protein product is CASSFHSGIGPYEQYF.

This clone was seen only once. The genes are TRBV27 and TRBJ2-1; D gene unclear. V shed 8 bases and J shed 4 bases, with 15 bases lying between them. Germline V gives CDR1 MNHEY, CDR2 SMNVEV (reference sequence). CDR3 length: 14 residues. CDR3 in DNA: TGTGCCAGCCATATGGGCCAGTTTTACAATGAGCAGTTCTTC. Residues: CASHMGQFYNEQFF.

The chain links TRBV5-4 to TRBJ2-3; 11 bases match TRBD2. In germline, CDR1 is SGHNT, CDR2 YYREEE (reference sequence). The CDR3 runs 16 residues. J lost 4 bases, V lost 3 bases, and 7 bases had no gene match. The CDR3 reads CASSYRTSGSSDTQYF. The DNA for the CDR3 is TGTGCCAGCAGCTATCGGACTAGCGGGTCTTCAGATACGCAGTATTTT.

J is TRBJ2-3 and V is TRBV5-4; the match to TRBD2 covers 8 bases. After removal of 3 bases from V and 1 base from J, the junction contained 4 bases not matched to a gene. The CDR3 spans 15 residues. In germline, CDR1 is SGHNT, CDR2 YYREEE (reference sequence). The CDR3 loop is CASSSGAGGTDTQYF. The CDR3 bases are TGTGCCAGCAGCTCGGGAGCGGGGGGCACAGATACGCAGTATTTT.

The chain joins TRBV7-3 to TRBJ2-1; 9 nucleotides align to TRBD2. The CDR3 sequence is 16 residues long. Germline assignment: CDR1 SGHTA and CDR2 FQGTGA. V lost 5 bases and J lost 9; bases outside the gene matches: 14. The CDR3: CASSTKRGGRGSEQFF. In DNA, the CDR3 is TGTGCCAGCAGCACGAAAAGGGGCGGGAGGGGGAGTGAGCAGTTCTTC.

CDR3 DNA: TGTGCCAGTAGTACCTACGGACAGGGAAGGGGGAACTATGGCTACACCTTC. It translates to CASSTYGQGRGNYGYTF. The chain joins TRBV19 to TRBJ1-2; 8 bases map to TRBD1. Germline V CDR1 and CDR2: LNHDA, SQIVND (reference sequence). The CDR3 is made up of 17 amino acids. V dropped 4 bases and J dropped 2; count of bases not matched to a gene: 12.

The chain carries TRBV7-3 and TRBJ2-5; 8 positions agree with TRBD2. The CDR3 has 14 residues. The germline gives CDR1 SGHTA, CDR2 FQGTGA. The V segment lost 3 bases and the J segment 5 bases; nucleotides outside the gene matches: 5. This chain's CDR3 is CASSFSGSGETQYF. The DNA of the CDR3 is TGTGCCAGCAGCTTCAGCGGGAGTGGGGAGACCCAGTACTTC.

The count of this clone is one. The CDR3, as DNA: TGTGCCAGCTCACCCGACCGGGAGAGGAATGAGCAGTTCTTC. Translated, it gives CASSPDRERNEQFF. The chain is built from TRBV18 and TRBJ2-1, with TRBD2 as a possible D gene (6 bases). Trimming removed 3 bases from V and 7 bases from J, with 13 bases in between. This CDR3 spans 14 amino acids. Germline V gene lookup returns CDR1 KGHSH and CDR2 LQKENI.

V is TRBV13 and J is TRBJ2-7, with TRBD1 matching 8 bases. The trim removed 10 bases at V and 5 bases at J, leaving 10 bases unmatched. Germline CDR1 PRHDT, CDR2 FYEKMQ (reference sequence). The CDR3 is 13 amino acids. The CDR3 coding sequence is TGTGCCACCCTAGACAGGGGAGGACACGAGCAGTACTTC. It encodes CATLDRGGHEQYF.

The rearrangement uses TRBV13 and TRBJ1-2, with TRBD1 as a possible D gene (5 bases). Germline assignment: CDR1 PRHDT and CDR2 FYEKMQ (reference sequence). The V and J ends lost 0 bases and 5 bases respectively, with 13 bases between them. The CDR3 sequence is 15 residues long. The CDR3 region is CASSLGGLKVYGYTF. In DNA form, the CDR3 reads TGTGCCAGCAGCTTAGGGGGGCTAAAAGTATATGGCTACACCTTC. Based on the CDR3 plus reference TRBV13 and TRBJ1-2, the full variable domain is AAGVIQSPRHLIKEKRETATLKCYPIPRHDTVYWYQQGPGQDPQFLISFYEKMQSDKGSIPDRFSAQQFSDYHSELNMSSLELGDSALYFCASSLGGLKVYGYTFGSGTRLTVV.

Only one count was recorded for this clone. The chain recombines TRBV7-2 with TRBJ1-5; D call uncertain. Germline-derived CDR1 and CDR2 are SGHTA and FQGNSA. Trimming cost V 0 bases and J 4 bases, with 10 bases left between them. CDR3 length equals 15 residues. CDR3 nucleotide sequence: TGTGCCAGCAGCTTAGCGCAAGCGCAGAATCAGCCCCAGCATTTT. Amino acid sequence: CASSLAQAQNQPQHF. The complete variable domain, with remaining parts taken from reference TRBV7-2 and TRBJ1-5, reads GAGVSQSPSNKVTEKGKDVELRCDPISGHTALYWYRQSLGQGLEFLIYFQGNSAPDKSGLPSDRFSAERTGGSVSTLTIQRTQQEDSAVYLCASSLAQAQNQPQHFGDGTRLSIL.

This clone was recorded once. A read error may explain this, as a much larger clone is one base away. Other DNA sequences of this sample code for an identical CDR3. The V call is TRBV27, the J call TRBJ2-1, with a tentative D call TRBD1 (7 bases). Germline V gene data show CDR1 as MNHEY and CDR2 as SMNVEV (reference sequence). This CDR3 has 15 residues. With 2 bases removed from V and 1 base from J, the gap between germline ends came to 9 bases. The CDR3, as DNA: TGTGCCAGCAGTTTACAGGGGGGATCCTACAATGAGCAGTTCTTC. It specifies CASSLQGGSYNEQFF.

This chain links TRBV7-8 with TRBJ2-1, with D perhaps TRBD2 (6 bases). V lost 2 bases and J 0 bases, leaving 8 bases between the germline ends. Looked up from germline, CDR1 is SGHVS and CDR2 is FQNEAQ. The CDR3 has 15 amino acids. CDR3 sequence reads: CASSLRGTSYNEQFF. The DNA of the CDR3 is TGTGCCAGCAGCTTACGCGGGACCTCCTACAATGAGCAGTTCTTC.

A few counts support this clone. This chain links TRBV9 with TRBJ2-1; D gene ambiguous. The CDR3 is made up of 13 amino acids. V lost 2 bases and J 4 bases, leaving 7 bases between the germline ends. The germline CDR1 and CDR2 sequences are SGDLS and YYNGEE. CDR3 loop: CASSVETYNEQFF. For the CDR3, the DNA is TGTGCCAGCAGCGTTGAAACTTACAATGAGCAGTTCTTC.

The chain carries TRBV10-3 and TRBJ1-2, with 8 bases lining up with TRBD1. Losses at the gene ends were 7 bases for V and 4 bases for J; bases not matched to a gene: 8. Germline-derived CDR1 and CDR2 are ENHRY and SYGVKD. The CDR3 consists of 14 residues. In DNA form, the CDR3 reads TGTGCCATCACCGGACAGGGCTCCAGCTATGGCTACACCTTC. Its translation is CAITGQGSSYGYTF.

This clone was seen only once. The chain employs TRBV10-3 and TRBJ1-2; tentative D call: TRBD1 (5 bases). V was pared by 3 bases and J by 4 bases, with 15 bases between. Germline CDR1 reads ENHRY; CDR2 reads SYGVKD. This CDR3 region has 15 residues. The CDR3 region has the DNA TGTGCCATCAGTGATCGGGGGGACGGCCTCTATGGCTACACCTTC. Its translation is CAISDRGDGLYGYTF.

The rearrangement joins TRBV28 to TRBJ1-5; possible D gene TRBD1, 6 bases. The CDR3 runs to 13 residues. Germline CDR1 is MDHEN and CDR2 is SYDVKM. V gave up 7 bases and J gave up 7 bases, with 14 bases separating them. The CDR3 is CASMDRGGQPQHF. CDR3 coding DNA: TGTGCCAGCATGGACAGAGGTGGACAGCCCCAGCATTTT.

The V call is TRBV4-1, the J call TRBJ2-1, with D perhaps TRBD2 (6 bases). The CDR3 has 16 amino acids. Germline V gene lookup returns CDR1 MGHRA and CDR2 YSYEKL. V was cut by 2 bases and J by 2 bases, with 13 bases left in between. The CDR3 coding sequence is TGCGCCAGCAGCCAATCGCGGACTACACCCTACAATGAGCAGTTCTTC. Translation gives CASSQSRTTPYNEQFF.

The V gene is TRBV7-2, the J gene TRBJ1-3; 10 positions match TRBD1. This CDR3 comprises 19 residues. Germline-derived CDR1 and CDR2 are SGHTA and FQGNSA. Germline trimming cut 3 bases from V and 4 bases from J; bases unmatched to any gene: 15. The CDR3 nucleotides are TGTGCCAGCAGCTTTAAGAGTGGTGGGACAGGGGAAATGGGAAACACCATATATTTT. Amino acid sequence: CASSFKSGGTGEMGNTIYF.

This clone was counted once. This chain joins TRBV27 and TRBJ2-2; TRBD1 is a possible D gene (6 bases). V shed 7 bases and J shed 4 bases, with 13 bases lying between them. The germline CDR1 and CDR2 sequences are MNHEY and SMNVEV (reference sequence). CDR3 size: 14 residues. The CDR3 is CASTPTGGTGELFF. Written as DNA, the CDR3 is TGTGCCAGCACCCCGACAGGCGGCACCGGGGAGCTGTTTTTT.

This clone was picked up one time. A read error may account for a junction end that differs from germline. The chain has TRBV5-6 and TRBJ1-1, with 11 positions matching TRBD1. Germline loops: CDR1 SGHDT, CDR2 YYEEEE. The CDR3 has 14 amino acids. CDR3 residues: CASSLDRGLTEAFF. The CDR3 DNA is TGTGCCAGCAGTTTGGACAGGGGGCTCACTGAAGCTTTCTTT.